This is a list of T cell receptor beta chains from one sample in a study of T cells in Graves' hyperthyroidism and ophthalmopathy. TCRdb re-called the multiplex PCR reads through MiXCR, storing one row per CDR3 protein. This sample has about 640,000 distinct CDR3 sequences, with roughly 20% found just once. Sample: blood. The source is a man aged 25-45 years with Graves' ophthalmopathy. Both conserved end residues are part of each CDR3. D genes are given only for firm matches. The size of a clone is reported for some rows only, either as once, few or many, or as a class for expanded clones.

TRBJ1-1 TRBV30 NA many TGTGCCTGGAGTAGTTTGGAGAACACTGAAGCTTTCTTT CAWSSLENTEAFF
TRBJ1-5 TRBV20-1 TRBD1 NA TGCAGTGCTAGAGACCCGGACAGGGATCAGCCCCAGCATTTT CSARDPDRDQPQHF
TRBJ2-7 TRBV28 TRBD2 many TGTGCCAGCAGGACCGGGACAGGGATACGGACTAGCGGGGGATGGTATGGTGACGAGCAGTACTTC CASRTGTGIRTSGGWYGDEQYF
TRBJ2-1 TRBV7-2 NA NA TGTGCCAGCAGCTTAGTTAAGGGCAATGAGCAGTTCTTC CASSLVKGNEQFF
TRBJ1-1 TRBV30 NA many TGTGCCTGGGAGGGACACCTGAACACTGAAGCTTTCTTT CAWEGHLNTEAFF
TRBJ2-2 TRBV5-6 NA few TGTGCCAGCAGCTTCGGAAGGGAGAACACCGGGGAGCTGTTTTTT CASSFGRENTGELFF
TRBJ2-2 TRBV9 NA NA TGTGCCAGCAGCGTAGACAGGGCCGCGACCGGGGAGCTGTTTTTT CASSVDRAATGELFF
TRBJ2-3 TRBV5-1 TRBD2 many TGCGCCAGCAGCTTCGGGACCACTAGCGGGAGTTCAAGAGATACGCAGTATTTT CASSFGTTSGSSRDTQYF
TRBJ2-1 TRBV7-9 NA NA TGTGCCAGCAGGGGCGGGACGGATGTCTACAATGAGCAGTTCTTC CASRGGTDVYNEQFF
TRBJ2-7 TRBV28 TRBD1 many TGTGCCAGCAGTTCCTCCACCTGGACAGGGAGGGAGCAGTACTTC CASSSSTWTGREQYF
TRBJ2-1 TRBV7-3 TRBD1 few TGTGCCAGCAGCTTCAATGGACAGGGACAGAATGAGCAGTTCTTC CASSFNGQGQNEQFF
TRBJ1-1 TRBV19 TRBD1 few TGTGCCAGTAGAGACAGGGTGAACACTGAAGCTTTCTTT CASRDRVNTEAFF
TRBJ2-7 TRBV12-3/TRBV12-4 NA few TGTGCCAGCACCTCCGGGACCTCCTACGAGCAGTACTTC CASTSGTSYEQYF
TRBJ1-1 TRBV20-1 NA NA TGCAGTGCTCGGACAGTGGAGAACACTGAAGCTTTCTTT CSARTVENTEAFF
TRBJ1-2 TRBV30 NA many TGTGCCTGGAGCGGACTGGGACGGATACCCTATGGCTACACCTTC CAWSGLGRIPYGYTF
TRBJ1-2 TRBV30 NA NA TGTGCCTGGAGAGGAGCGGGGCCGGGTGGCTACACCTTC CAWRGAGPGGYTF
TRBJ2-2 TRBV15 NA NA TGTGCCACCAGCAGAGATCCAGCCGCGAGCACCGGGGAGCTGTTTTTT CATSRDPAASTGELFF
TRBJ2-3 TRBV10-1 TRBD2 few TGCGCCAGCAGTGAAAGTTCGGGACTAGCGGCAGATACGCAGTATTTT CASSESSGLAADTQYF
TRBJ2-7 TRBV10-3 NA few TGTGCCATCAGTGAAGCCCGTTACCACGAGCAGTACTTC CAISEARYHEQYF
TRBJ1-1 TRBV2 NA NA TGTGCCAGCAGTACAATGGAGAACACTGAAGCTTTCTTT CASSTMENTEAFF